This TCR beta chain was found in a study of T cell changes during pregnancy in multiple sclerosis. CDR3 size: 16 residues. The V and J ends lost 1 base and 3 bases respectively, with 13 bases between them. Germline assignment: CDR1 MRHNA and CDR2 SNTAGT. Profiling relied on immunoSEQ multiplex PCR, and the TCRdb table lists in-frame clones only, not all of them. The table lists approximately 120,000 clones, 90% to 96% of them singletons. This TCR was sampled from a female donor with multiple sclerosis, enrolled in a pregnancy study. The rearrangement uses TRBV6-4 and TRBJ2-1, with D tentatively TRBD2 (5 bases). The specimen comprised peripheral blood, sampled after pregnancy. CDR3 sequence (DNA): TGTGCCAGCAGTGACTTCGGAGGTCCTGACTACAATGAGCAGTTCTTC. Its protein product is CASSDFGGPDYNEQFF.